Presented here are 23 T cell receptor beta chains from one specimen sequenced in a study of blood T cell repertoires in COVID-19. Only in-frame clones appear in the TCRdb table, and some are missing; sequencing was by immunoSEQ multiplex PCR. The repertoire includes about 470,000 clones, 75% to 90% of them detected once, and 0.7% sits in the top ten. The sample taken for sequencing was PBMCs or T cells enriched from blood (not recorded which). Source of these receptors: a woman under 30 who had recovered from COVID-19.

The rearrangement links TRBV5-4 to TRBJ2-3; 16 bases line up with TRBD2. The CDR3 totals 16 residues. Trimming took 4 bases from V and 4 from J; bases not matched to a gene: 3. Germline assignment: CDR1 SGHNT and CDR2 YYREEE (reference sequence). CDR3 amino acids: CASSIGTSGGADTQYF. The DNA for the CDR3 is TGTGCCAGCAGCATCGGGACTAGCGGGGGGGCAGATACGCAGTATTTT.

A word on this clone: Germline is not matched at one junction end, which may reflect a read error. The V gene is TRBV9, the J gene TRBJ1-2, with 7 bases lining up with TRBD1. This CDR3 is built from 14 residues. Per germline, CDR1 SGDLS and CDR2 YYNGEE. The CDR3 region is CANSVAGTVSGYTF. Here the CDR3 DNA reads TGTGCCAACAGCGTAGCTGGGACAGTAAGCGGCTACACCTTC.

The V and J genes are TRBV28 and TRBJ1-2; D not resolved. This CDR3 contains 14 residues. Deletions cut 5 bases from V and 0 bases from J, with 10 bases between. The V gene's germline CDR1 is MDHEN and CDR2 SYDVKM. CDR3 DNA: TGTGCCAGCAGTGCCCCGAGCGCTAACTATGGCTACACCTTC. Translating gives CASSAPSANYGYTF.

This rearrangement joins TRBV5-1 to TRBJ1-5; 7 bases align to TRBD1. Germline V lookup: CDR1 SGHRS, CDR2 YFSETQ. CDR3 length equals 15 residues. The V gene end was trimmed by 3 bases and the J gene end by 5 bases; junction bases not matched to a gene: 8. CDR3 nucleotide sequence: TGCGCCAGCAGCTATACCGGACAGGTCGATCAGCCCCAGCATTTT. The encoded protein is CASSYTGQVDQPQHF. The full variable domain, in which reference TRBV5-1 and TRBJ1-5 provide the parts outside the CDR3, is KAGVTQTPRYLIKTRGQQVTLSCSPISGHRSVSWYQQTPGQGLQFLFEYFSETQRNKGNFPGRFSGRQFSNSRSEMNVSTLELGDSALYLCASSYTGQVDQPQHFGDGTRLSIL.

This chain connects TRBV5-6 to TRBJ2-7; D is unresolved. This CDR3 is 11 amino acids long. V shed 2 bases and J shed 2 bases, with 2 bases lying between them. Per germline, CDR1 SGHDT and CDR2 YYEEEE. CDR3 residues: CASSFAYEQYF. CDR3 sequence (DNA): TGTGCCAGCAGCTTCGCCTACGAGCAGTACTTC.

The genes are TRBV30 and TRBJ2-2; D may be TRBD1 (6 bases). V dropped 4 bases and J dropped 0 bases, with 6 bases sitting between them. The CDR3 is 13 residues long. CDR1 is GTSNPN and CDR2 is SVGIG in the germline V gene (reference sequence). The CDR3: CAWNRANTGELFF. The CDR3 DNA sequence: TGTGCCTGGAACAGGGCGAACACCGGGGAGCTGTTTTTT.

The rearrangement uses TRBV7-2 and TRBJ1-5, with D possibly TRBD1 on 5 matching bases. V was clipped by 1 base and J by 0 bases, with 10 bases between them. This CDR3 has 16 amino acids. The V gene's germline CDR1 is SGHTA and CDR2 FQGNSA. DNA of the CDR3: TGTGCCAGCAGCTTAGTTCAGGGCGATAGCAATCAGCCCCAGCATTTT. This sequence encodes CASSLVQGDSNQPQHF. Looking up the rest from reference TRBV7-2 and TRBJ1-5 gives the full variable domain: GAGVSQSPSNKVTEKGKDVELRCDPISGHTALYWYRQSLGQGLEFLIYFQGNSAPDKSGLPSDRFSAERTGGSVSTLTIQRTQQEDSAVYLCASSLVQGDSNQPQHFGDGTRLSIL.

The rearrangement uses TRBV10-3 and TRBJ1-1; 7 nucleotides align to TRBD1. V was pared by 4 bases and J by 7 bases, with 21 bases of the junction left unmatched. This CDR3 has 18 amino acids. Looked up from germline, CDR1 is ENHRY and CDR2 is SYGVKD. Here the CDR3 reads CAISALDLQTGSGGEAFF. DNA for the CDR3: TGTGCCATCAGTGCTCTGGACCTACAGACAGGGAGTGGTGGTGAAGCTTTCTTT.

The chain carries TRBV12-3 or TRBV12-4 and TRBJ2-7, with D perhaps matching TRBD2 (5 bases). This CDR3 has 11 amino acids. V shed 6 bases and J shed 7 bases, with 10 bases lying between them. The CDR3 DNA sequence: TGTGCCAGCAGCCGACCGGGGGAGCAGTACTTC. Its translation is CASSRPGEQYF.

The rearrangement joins TRBV2 to TRBJ1-2; D may be TRBD1 (6 bases). V was cut by 7 bases and J by 4 bases, with 13 bases left in between. Germline V gene sequence: CDR1 SNHLY, CDR2 FYNNEI. The length of the CDR3 is 13 residues. CDR3 loop: CASKSGVSYGYTF. CDR3 nucleotide sequence: TGTGCCAGCAAGTCAGGGGTTTCCTATGGCTACACCTTC.

This clone was seen only once. The CDR3 coding sequence is TGTGCCAGCAGCCAAGTCCCAATCTACGAGCAGTACTTC. Translated: CASSQVPIYEQYF. The rearrangement uses TRBV3-1 (or the pseudogene TRBV3-2) and TRBJ2-7; no reliable D call. The CDR3 consists of 13 residues. In germline, CDR1 is LGHDT, CDR2 YNNKEL (reference sequence). The V and J ends lost 1 base and 3 bases respectively, with 7 bases between them.

The chain is built from TRBV12-3 or TRBV12-4 and TRBJ1-1, with unresolved D. The CDR3 has 13 amino acids. Trimming took 5 bases from V and 1 from J, leaving 8 bases between them. Here the CDR3 reads CASSHIQNTEAFF. The DNA of the CDR3 is TGTGCCAGCAGTCACATTCAGAACACTGAAGCTTTCTTT.

The chain is built from TRBV23-1 and TRBJ1-4, with 7 bases aligning to TRBD1. TRBV23-1 carries the ORF label, with uncertain function. The CDR3 extends over 15 amino acids. The J segment lost 8 bases and the V segment lost 2 bases, leaving 8 bases of the junction unmatched. The CDR3 coding sequence is TGCGCCAGCAGTCAACCGAAGGGCAGGGGGGAAAAACTGTTTTTT. Translating gives CASSQPKGRGEKLFF.

There are a few counts of this clone. The chain is built from TRBV7-2 and TRBJ2-1, with 12 bases lining up with TRBD2. The CDR3 totals 16 residues. Germline lookup yields CDR1 SGHTA and CDR2 FQGNSA. Germline trimming cut 6 bases from V and 4 bases from J; bases unmatched to any gene: 7. The CDR3 DNA follows: TGTGCCAGCAGTTCGACTAGCGGGGGCCTATACAATGAGCAGTTCTTC. This codes for CASSSTSGGLYNEQFF.

J is TRBJ2-7 and V is TRBV30, with 9 positions matching TRBD1. Losses at the gene ends were 5 bases for V and 7 bases for J; bases not matched to a gene: 3. Germline V gene data show CDR1 as GTSNPN and CDR2 as SVGIG (reference sequence). This CDR3 region has 11 residues. The CDR3: CAWGTGYEQYF. CDR3 DNA: TGTGCCTGGGGGACAGGGTATGAGCAGTACTTC.

The chain couples TRBV2 to TRBJ1-4; no definite D call. There are 15 residues in the CDR3. Germline loops: CDR1 SNHLY, CDR2 FYNNEI. Trimming stripped 2 bases from V and 3 bases from J, with 10 bases between. The CDR3 is CASSENGLPNEKLFF. The CDR3 region has the DNA TGTGCCAGCAGTGAAAACGGGTTGCCTAATGAAAAACTGTTTTTT.

Remarks on this clone: Distinct nucleotide sequences in the sample also encode this CDR3. The gene calls are TRBV28 and TRBJ2-7; D might be TRBD2 (5 bases). The CDR3 covers 12 residues. The V and J ends lost 2 bases and 4 bases respectively, with 6 bases between them. CDR1 and CDR2 from the germline V gene are MDHEN and SYDVKM. The CDR3 protein is CASSLRGYEQYF. The CDR3 DNA sequence: TGTGCCAGCAGTTTACGGGGTTACGAGCAGTACTTC.

This chain joins TRBV28 and TRBJ1-2, with 8 bases that match TRBD1. The V gene's germline CDR1 is MDHEN and CDR2 SYDVKM. This CDR3 is built from 15 residues. V was clipped by 4 bases and J by 2 bases; unmatched bases: 6. The CDR3 nucleotides are TGTGCCAGCAGTTCGACAGGGGAGCCCAACTATGGCTACACCTTC. Its translation: CASSSTGEPNYGYTF.

The rearrangement uses TRBV5-1 and TRBJ2-1; D perhaps matches TRBD2 (5 bases). The V end lost 5 bases, the J end lost 5 bases, and 17 bases lay between the germline ends. The CDR3 is 15 residues long. The germline CDR1 and CDR2 sequences are SGHRS and YFSETQ. The CDR3 DNA reads TGCGCCAGCAGATCGGGCCTCAACGGGGACAATGAGCAGTTCTTC. It yields the protein CASRSGLNGDNEQFF.

J is TRBJ1-5 and V is TRBV6-5; the D gene is possibly TRBD1 (5 bases). The CDR3 covers 14 residues. Germline lookup yields CDR1 MNHEY and CDR2 SVGAGI. V lost 5 bases, J lost 1 base, and 9 bases lay in between. The CDR3 loop is CASSRGTSNQPQHF. The CDR3 region has the DNA TGTGCCAGCAGTCGGGGGACGAGCAATCAGCCCCAGCATTTT.

The chain employs TRBV30 and TRBJ1-1; 7 positions match TRBD1. The CDR3 is made up of 13 amino acids. The J segment lost 1 base and the V segment lost 8 bases, leaving 7 bases of the junction unmatched. CDR1 is GTSNPN, CDR2 SVGIG, per germline (reference sequence). DNA of the CDR3: TGTGCCCTAAAGGGGACAGCGAACACTGAAGCTTTCTTT. It codes for CALKGTANTEAFF.

The V and J genes are TRBV24-1 and TRBJ2-1, with TRBD1 matching 10 bases. V was pared by 4 bases and J by 8 bases, with 7 bases of the junction left unmatched. Germline V gene sequence: CDR1 KGHDR, CDR2 SFDVKD. This CDR3 spans 15 amino acids. CDR3 loop: CATSEGTGEIDEQFF. Here the CDR3 DNA reads TGTGCCACCAGTGAGGGGACAGGGGAGATCGATGAGCAGTTCTTC.

This CDR3 is CASSPQGQGNSYEQYF. The CDR3 region has the DNA TGTGCCAGCAGCCCGCAGGGACAGGGCAACTCCTACGAGCAGTACTTC. V gene TRBV7-3 combines with J gene TRBJ2-7; 9 bases map to TRBD1. Germline CDR1 SGHTA, CDR2 FQGTGA. Germline trimming cut 5 bases from V and 0 bases from J; bases unmatched to any gene: 8. The CDR3 contains 16 residues.